This T cell receptor beta chain is drawn from a study of T cells in tuberculosis. The overall study: The T cells targeted glucose monomycolate, a mycobacterial lipid, via CD1B. PBMC were archived before or within 7 days of starting treatment.

Data came from immunoSEQ multiplex PCR; TCRdb stores just in-frame clones and leaves some out. The table has 29,000 or so clones, approximately 90% seen once. This clone was counted between two and nine times. What it recognizes is unknown. Regarding time point: new active TB diagnosis, blood taken before or within 7 days of starting treatment. Per germline, CDR1 LGHNT and CDR2 FRNRAP. The J segment lost 2 bases and the V segment lost 6 bases, leaving 7 bases of the junction unmatched. The CDR3 is made up of 15 amino acids. The study's findings and limits: Smaller alpha distances in active tuberculosis partly reflected shorter CDR3-alpha lengths. Smaller distances to GMM-specific TCRs suggested their expansion in active tuberculosis.

V and J are TRBV12-5 and TRBJ1-2, with 9 positions matching TRBD1. The source material was PBMCs, sampled at tuberculosis diagnosis. The receptor's source is an adult with tuberculosis. In nucleotides, the CDR3 is TGTGCTAGTGGGGAGGCGGGACAGGGAAACTATGGCTACACCTTC. The encoded protein is CASGEAGQGNYGYTF. Complete variable domain (other parts from reference TRBV12-5 and TRBJ1-2): DARVTQTPRHKVTEMGQEVTMRCQPILGHNTVFWYRQTMMQGLELLAYFRNRAPLDDSGMPKDRFSAEMPDATLATLKIQPSEPRDSAVYFCASGEAGQGNYGYTFGSGTRLTVV.